A selection of T cell receptor beta chains follows, all from one sample in a study of blood T cell repertoires in COVID-19. Produced via immunoSEQ multiplex PCR; TCRdb's table is partial and in-frame only. The sample has approximately 300,000 clones, 85% to 90% seen once; the top ten hold around 11%. Input material: peripheral blood. These receptors all come from a woman aged 25 to 39 with COVID-19, enrolled during active disease. The CDR3 runs from the conserved cysteine through the conserved F or W. D genes are given only for firm matches. Size is stated for part of the rows, as once, few or many counts, or as a class when the clone is expanded.

size	V	J	D	CDR3	DNA
-	TRBV2	TRBJ2-7	TRBD2	CASSETGLVGYEQYF	TGTGCCAGCAGTGAAACAGGACTAGTTGGGTACGAGCAGTACTTC
-	TRBV7-6	TRBJ2-7	TRBD2	CASSRSPPVSGRFHEQYF	TGTGCCAGCAGCCGATCCCCCCCCGTTAGCGGGAGGTTCCACGAGCAGTACTTC
once	TRBV15	TRBJ2-7	-	CATSSVGLWQGNYEQYF	TGTGCCACCAGCAGTGTCGGCCTATGGCAGGGGAACTACGAGCAGTACTTC
-	TRBV3-1/TRBV3-2	TRBJ2-7	TRBD2	CASSSQGLAPYEQYF	TGTGCCAGCAGCTCCCAGGGACTAGCGCCCTACGAGCAGTACTTC
-	TRBV5-6	TRBJ1-1	-	CASALRGSTEAFF	TGTGCCAGCGCCTTGCGAGGATCCACTGAAGCTTTCTTT
-	TRBV5-1	TRBJ2-7	TRBD2	CASSLAGREYEQYF	TGCGCCAGCAGCTTGGCCGGGAGGGAATACGAGCAGTACTTC
-	TRBV28	TRBJ2-7	TRBD2	CASSLLAGSGEQYF	TGTGCCAGCAGTTTACTAGCGGGATCGGGCGAGCAGTACTTC
-	TRBV27	TRBJ2-7	-	CASRTRARFPYEQYF	TGTGCCAGCAGAACGAGGGCAAGGTTTCCCTACGAGCAGTACTTC
-	TRBV6-6	TRBJ1-5	-	CASSYGGARGQPQHF	TGTGCCAGCAGTTACGGAGGGGCACGGGGTCAGCCCCAGCATTTT
few	TRBV2	TRBJ2-1	TRBD2	CASSEPLAGGSEQFF	TGTGCCAGCAGTGAGCCACTAGCGGGAGGGAGTGAGCAGTTCTTC
-	TRBV19	TRBJ1-2	-	CASSRATNYGYTF	TGTGCCAGTAGTAGGGCGACTAACTATGGCTACACCTTC
-	TRBV6-6	TRBJ2-7	-	CASSYESVYEQYF	TGTGCCAGCAGTTACGAATCGGTCTACGAGCAGTACTTC
-	TRBV6-5	TRBJ2-7	TRBD1	CASSYTGQGARNEQYF	TGTGCCAGCAGTTATACCGGACAGGGGGCGCGGAACGAGCAGTACTTC
-	TRBV27	TRBJ2-1	-	CASTSGLLRNEQFF	TGTGCCAGCACCTCGGGACTTCTAAGGAATGAGCAGTTCTTC
-	TRBV28	TRBJ2-5	TRBD2	CATGTSGSNRETQYF	TGTGCCACCGGGACTAGCGGGAGTAATAGGGAGACCCAGTACTTC
once	TRBV6-5	TRBJ1-2	TRBD1	CASSRDRGVLYGYTF	TGTGCCAGCAGTAGAGACAGGGGCGTTCTCTATGGCTACACCTTC
-	TRBV24-1	TRBJ2-2	-	CATSAVANTGELFF	TGTGCCACCAGTGCTGTCGCGAACACCGGGGAGCTGTTTTTT
-	TRBV19	TRBJ2-7	TRBD1	CASRPTGGEQYF	TGTGCCAGTAGACCTACAGGGGGCGAGCAGTACTTC
many	TRBV6-2/TRBV6-3	TRBJ1-1	-	CASSYQVNTEAFF	TGTGCCAGCAGTTACCAGGTTAACACTGAAGCTTTCTTT
once	TRBV5-1	TRBJ2-5	TRBD2	CASSLAASGYETQYF	TGCGCCAGCAGCTTGGCCGCTAGCGGCTACGAGACCCAGTACTTC
-	TRBV19	TRBJ1-2	TRBD1	CASSIANPRDRGNYGYTF	TGTGCCAGTAGTATAGCCAATCCCCGGGACAGGGGCAACTATGGCTACACCTTC
-	TRBV10-3	TRBJ2-7	TRBD2	CAISWEGRERGEQYF	TGTGCCATCAGCTGGGAGGGGCGGGAGAGGGGCGAGCAGTACTTC
-	TRBV18	TRBJ2-3	TRBD2	CASSPPTSGRDTQYF	TGTGCCAGCTCACCACCGACTAGCGGTCGAGATACGCAGTATTTT
-	TRBV6-2/TRBV6-3	TRBJ1-1	-	CASSFGRGTEAFF	TGTGCCAGCAGTTTCGGGAGGGGGACTGAAGCTTTCTTT
-	TRBV4-1	TRBJ1-1	TRBD1	CASSRTGVTNTEAFF	TGCGCCAGCAGCCGGACAGGGGTAACGAACACTGAAGCTTTCTTT
-	TRBV15	TRBJ2-3	-	CATSRALSGPTDTQYF	TGTGCCACCAGCAGAGCCCTTAGCGGCCCCACAGATACGCAGTATTTT
-	TRBV19	TRBJ2-3	TRBD2	CASRIKREKGADTQYF	TGTGCCAGTAGGATTAAGCGGGAGAAGGGCGCAGATACGCAGTATTTT
once	TRBV18	TRBJ1-6	-	CASSFQTYNSPLHF	TGTGCCAGCTCATTTCAAACCTATAATTCACCCCTCCACTTT
-	TRBV19	TRBJ2-3	-	CASSSGYRGTDTQYF	TGTGCCAGTAGCAGTGGGTACAGGGGCACAGATACGCAGTATTTT
-	TRBV7-9	TRBJ1-2	-	CASSLGDYGYTF	TGTGCCAGCAGCCTCGGGGACTATGGCTACACCTTC
-	TRBV5-6	TRBJ2-1	TRBD2	CASSRTSGSYNEQFF	TGTGCCAGCAGCCGGACTAGCGGCTCCTACAATGAGCAGTTCTTC
-	TRBV5-4	TRBJ1-1	-	CASSLWGVTEAFF	TGTGCCAGCAGCTTGTGGGGGGTTACTGAAGCTTTCTTT
-	TRBV9	TRBJ2-1	TRBD1	CASNPGQGAYNEQFF	TGTGCCAGCAACCCGGGACAGGGGGCCTACAATGAGCAGTTCTTC
-	TRBV5-1	TRBJ1-1	-	CASSLGGGNTEAFF	TGCGCCAGCAGCTTGGGAGGGGGTAACACTGAAGCTTTCTTT
-	TRBV11-2	TRBJ1-4	-	CASSLGPRGGKLFF	TGTGCCAGCAGCTTAGGGCCCCGGGGAGGAAAACTGTTTTTT
-	TRBV11-2	TRBJ2-1	TRBD1	CASSLDPGPGGMREQFF	TGTGCCAGCAGCTTAGATCCTGGCCCAGGGGGCATGAGGGAGCAGTTCTTC
-	TRBV3-1/TRBV3-2	TRBJ2-3	TRBD1	CASSRSGTGNPDTQYF	TGTGCCAGCAGCCGTTCCGGGACAGGGAATCCAGATACGCAGTATTTT
-	TRBV6-2/TRBV6-3	TRBJ2-1	TRBD1	CASSSIGQARNNEQFF	TGTGCCAGCAGTTCAATTGGACAGGCTCGAAACAATGAGCAGTTCTTC
-	TRBV28	TRBJ2-7	-	CATQPVPYEQYF	TGTGCCACCCAACCGGTCCCCTACGAGCAGTACTTC
-	TRBV24-1	TRBJ1-1	TRBD1	CATRPGQGSEAFF	TGTGCCACCAGGCCGGGACAGGGGTCTGAAGCTTTCTTT
few	TRBV6-2/TRBV6-3	TRBJ2-7	-	CASSYSLRYEQYF	TGTGCCAGCAGTTATTCACTCCGATACGAGCAGTACTTC
many	TRBV3-1/TRBV3-2	TRBJ1-1	-	CASSLDTEAFF	TGTGCCAGCAGCCTAGACACTGAAGCTTTCTTT
-	TRBV5-6	TRBJ1-1	-	CASSLAGGGENTEAFF	TGTGCCAGCAGCTTGGCGGGCGGGGGGGAGAACACTGAAGCTTTCTTT
-	TRBV7-6	TRBJ2-3	TRBD2	CASSPGLAGVNTQYF	TGTGCCAGCAGCCCAGGACTAGCGGGAGTAAATACGCAGTATTTT
-	TRBV29-1	TRBJ2-7	-	CSVRRRGSYEQYF	TGCAGCGTTCGGCGCAGGGGCTCCTACGAGCAGTACTTC
-	TRBV12-3/TRBV12-4	TRBJ2-1	TRBD2	CASQRDQYNEQFF	TGTGCCAGCCAGCGGGACCAATACAATGAGCAGTTCTTC
-	TRBV6-2/TRBV6-3	TRBJ2-7	TRBD2	CASSSYFEREVGEQYF	TGTGCCAGCAGTTCCTATTTTGAGCGGGAGGTAGGCGAGCAGTACTTC
-	TRBV5-1	TRBJ1-6	TRBD1	CASSLGTGPSPLHF	TGCGCCAGCAGCTTGGGGACAGGGCCTTCACCCCTCCACTTT
-	TRBV7-9	TRBJ2-6	-	CASSTQGNVLTF	TGTGCCAGCAGCACACAGGGCAACGTCCTGACTTTC
-	TRBV5-1	TRBJ2-7	TRBD2	CASTPWAGGSYEQYF	TGCGCCAGCACCCCTTGGGCGGGAGGGAGTTACGAGCAGTACTTC
-	TRBV12-5	TRBJ2-5	TRBD2	CASAPTSGTGETQYF	TGTGCTAGTGCCCCGACTAGCGGGACTGGGGAGACCCAGTACTTC
-	TRBV2	TRBJ1-3	-	CASRENSGNTIYF	TGTGCCAGCAGGGAGAACTCTGGAAACACCATATATTTT
-	TRBV5-4	TRBJ1-1	TRBD1	CASSLPGTGGLNTEAFF	TGTGCCAGCAGCTTACCCGGGACAGGGGGTCTTAACACTGAAGCTTTCTTT
-	TRBV7-2	TRBJ2-7	TRBD2	CASSPPSGGVYEQYF	TGTGCCAGCAGCCCCCCCAGCGGGGGGGTCTACGAGCAGTACTTC
-	TRBV12-5	TRBJ1-5	TRBD1	CASGLVGTGENQPQHF	TGTGCTAGTGGTTTGGTCGGGACAGGGGAAAATCAGCCCCAGCATTTT